These T cell receptor beta chains were read from a single sample in a study of shared clonotypes between healthy human individuals. The method was immunoSEQ multiplex PCR; TCRdb's version includes in-frame clones alone and lacks a portion of them. The table lists nearly 2 million clones, around 96% of them singletons. Sample: naive CD8+ T cells sorted from blood. These receptors were taken from a man younger than 35 in good health. The CDR3 runs from the conserved cysteine through the conserved F or W. The D gene is left open where the match is weak. Clone size is stated in some rows and not others, as once, few, many or a class when expanded.

.	.	TRBJ2-1	TRBV27	TGTGCCACCCAGGACTACAATGAGCAGTTCTTC	CATQDYNEQFF
TRBD2	.	TRBJ2-2	TRBV7-9	TGTGCCAGCAGCCCCGGGACTAGCGGGTTCCTTACCATAACCGGGGAGCTGTTTTTT	CASSPGTSGFLTITGELFF
TRBD1	.	TRBJ1-2	TRBV27	TGTGCCAGCAGCAATGTAGGGACAGCTAACTATGGCTACACCTTC	CASSNVGTANYGYTF
.	.	TRBJ1-1	TRBV5-4	TGTGCCAGCAGCTTGAGGGGGGAGTCGGCTGAAGCTTTCTTT	CASSLRGESAEAFF
.	.	TRBJ2-7	TRBV4-1	TGCGCCAGCAGCCAAGCAGTTACCTACGAGCAGTACTTC	CASSQAVTYEQYF
TRBD1	.	TRBJ2-7	TRBV28	TGTGCCAGCAGTCACAACCCATCGACAGGGGGGGACGAGCAGTACTTC	CASSHNPSTGGDEQYF
.	.	TRBJ1-1	TRBV4-2	TGTGCCAGCAGCCAGTTTTGGCCCTTAACGGACACTGAAGCTTTCTTT	CASSQFWPLTDTEAFF
TRBD2	.	TRBJ2-3	TRBV9	TGTGCCAGCAGCCTTGCGGGGGGCACAGATACGCAGTATTTT	CASSLAGGTDTQYF
TRBD2	.	TRBJ2-3	TRBV29-1	TGCAGCGCCCTACTAGCGGGAGGGCCAGATACGCAGTATTTT	CSALLAGGPDTQYF
.	.	TRBJ2-3	TRBV27	TGTGCCAGCATCCCGAGTGGCACAGATACGCAGTATTTT	CASIPSGTDTQYF
.	.	TRBJ1-1	TRBV10-1	TGCGCCAGCAGTGAGTCGACAGAGAACACTGAAGCTTTCTTT	CASSESTENTEAFF
TRBD2	.	TRBJ2-1	TRBV11-2	TGTGCCAGCAGCTTAGTGGCGGGAGGGCCCAATGAGCAGTTCTTC	CASSLVAGGPNEQFF
.	.	TRBJ1-6	TRBV10-1	TGCGCCAGCAGTTTTCCCGGTTCACCCCTCCACTTT	CASSFPGSPLHF
TRBD1	.	TRBJ1-1	TRBV6-6	TGTGCCAGCAGCTTCCGGGACAGGGGCACTGAAGCTTTCTTT	CASSFRDRGTEAFF
TRBD1	.	TRBJ2-4	TRBV7-9	TGTGCCAGCAGCAGTGACAGGGATCCAGCCAAAAACATTCAGTACTTC	CASSSDRDPAKNIQYF
TRBD1	once	TRBJ2-7	TRBV2	TGTGCCGGTAACAGGGGGCTCAACGAGCAGTACTTC	CAGNRGLNEQYF
.	.	TRBJ1-5	TRBV28	TGTGCCAGCAGCACTGGAGTTATGCATCAGCCCCAGCATTTT	CASSTGVMHQPQHF
.	once	TRBJ2-7	TRBV5-4	TGTGCCAGCAGTCCCCGGGGTATGCGGGACTACGAGCAGTACTTC	CASSPRGMRDYEQYF
TRBD2	.	TRBJ2-2	TRBV6-6	TGTGCCAGCAGCGGGGAAGCGGGAGGCGGTGAGCTGTTTTTT	CASSGEAGGGELFF
TRBD2	once	TRBJ2-7	TRBV7-9	TGTGCCAGCAGCGGGGGGGTTAACTACGAGCAGTACTTC	CASSGGVNYEQYF
TRBD1	.	TRBJ1-2	TRBV5-4	TGTGCCAGCAGCTTGGACAGGGGGCCAAATTATGGCTACACCTTC	CASSLDRGPNYGYTF
.	once	TRBJ2-7	TRBV7-8	TGTGCCAGCAGAGGACTGGACATGAGCTCCTACGAGCAGTACTTC	CASRGLDMSSYEQYF
.	.	TRBJ1-5	TRBV5-6	TGTGCCAGCAGCTTGGGTGGGGGGAGCAATCAGCCCCAGCATTTT	CASSLGGGSNQPQHF
.	.	TRBJ2-3	TRBV6-5	TGTGCCAGCAGTTATCGTTCGGCGGTCACAGATACGCAGTATTTT	CASSYRSAVTDTQYF
.	.	TRBJ2-3	TRBV7-8	TGTGCCAGCAGCTTAGAGACTCGGGATACGCAGTATTTT	CASSLETRDTQYF
.	.	TRBJ1-5	TRBV7-9	TGTGCCAGCGGCCCCGGGGGGAATAGCAATCAGCCCCAGCATTTT	CASGPGGNSNQPQHF
.	once	TRBJ2-7	TRBV4-1	TGCGCCAGCAGCCAATCCAGCTCCTACGAGCAGTACTTC	CASSQSSSYEQYF
.	.	TRBJ2-1	TRBV4-1	TGCGCCAGTGGGGGTTTAAACAATGAGCAGTTCTTC	CASGGLNNEQFF
TRBD1	.	TRBJ1-2	TRBV5-1	TGCGCCAGCACAACAGGGGATGTTAACTATGGCTACACCTTC	CASTTGDVNYGYTF
.	.	TRBJ2-7	TRBV5-1	TGCGCCAGCAGCATAAACAGCGCCTACGAGCAGTACTTC	CASSINSAYEQYF
.	.	TRBJ2-3	TRBV30	TGTGCCTGGAGCATCGGCGGGTCAAGCACAGATACGCAGTATTTT	CAWSIGGSSTDTQYF
.	.	TRBJ2-1	TRBV14	TGTGCCAGCGGGCCTGGCGTCTACAATGAGCAGTTCTTC	CASGPGVYNEQFF
TRBD2	.	TRBJ2-7	TRBV4-1	TGCGCCAGCAGCCGATATGCAAGCGGGGGTTCGGACGAGCAGTACTTC	CASSRYASGGSDEQYF
.	.	TRBJ1-5	TRBV27	TGTGCCAGCAGTTTAAACAGAAATAGCAATCAGCCCCAGCATTTT	CASSLNRNSNQPQHF
TRBD1	.	TRBJ1-2	TRBV27	TGTGCCAGCAGTTCCGGACAGGGGGCCTATGGCTACACCTTC	CASSSGQGAYGYTF
.	.	TRBJ2-7	TRBV5-1	TGCGCCAGCAGCCACCTCTTATCACCTCCCGACGAGCAGTACTTC	CASSHLLSPPDEQYF
.	.	TRBJ2-2	TRBV28	TGTGCCAGCACTCCCCCCACCGGGGAGCTGTTTTTT	CASTPPTGELFF
TRBD2	.	TRBJ2-3	TRBV9	TGTGCCAGCAGCGCTAGCGGGAGCACAGATACGCAGTATTTT	CASSASGSTDTQYF
.	.	TRBJ2-7	TRBV7-9	TGTGCCAGCAGCTTAAGAGGTCCCTACGAGCAGTACTTC	CASSLRGPYEQYF
.	.	TRBJ1-4	TRBV6-5	TGTGCCAGCACCGTGGACGGGGAAAGTGAAAAACTGTTTTTT	CASTVDGESEKLFF
.	few	TRBJ1-5	TRBV7-9	TGTGCCAGCGCAGCGGGCAGCAATCAGCCCCAGCATTTT	CASAAGSNQPQHF
.	.	TRBJ1-4	TRBV28	TGTGCCAGCAGTTCCCCCTTCAGGGGCGGCACTAATGAAAAACTGTTTTTT	CASSSPFRGGTNEKLFF
.	.	TRBJ2-3	TRBV6-5	TGTGCCAGCAGTTCCCAGGTGGGCACAGATACGCAGTATTTT	CASSSQVGTDTQYF